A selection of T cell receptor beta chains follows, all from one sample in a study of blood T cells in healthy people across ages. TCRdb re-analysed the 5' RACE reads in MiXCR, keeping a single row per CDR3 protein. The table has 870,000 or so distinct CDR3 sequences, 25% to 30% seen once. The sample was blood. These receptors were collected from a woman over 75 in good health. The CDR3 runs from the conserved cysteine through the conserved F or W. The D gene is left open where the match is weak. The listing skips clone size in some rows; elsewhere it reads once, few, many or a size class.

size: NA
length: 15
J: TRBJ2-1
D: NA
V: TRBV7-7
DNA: TGTGCCAGCAGTGAAAGGGGGGCCACCTACAATGAGCAGTTCTTC
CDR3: CASSERGATYNEQFF

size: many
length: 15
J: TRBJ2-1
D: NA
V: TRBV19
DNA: TGTGCCAGTAGTATCAGGGGGGACTACCGGAATGAGCAGTTCTTC
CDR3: CASSIRGDYRNEQFF

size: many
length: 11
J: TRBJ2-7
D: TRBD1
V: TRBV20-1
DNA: TGCAGTTCAGGGGGCCCCTACGAGCAGTACTTC
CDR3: CSSGGPYEQYF

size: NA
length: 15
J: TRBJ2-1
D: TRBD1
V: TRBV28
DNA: TGTGCCAGCACCTCCAGGGGGCAATCCTACAATGAGCAGTTCTTC
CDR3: CASTSRGQSYNEQFF

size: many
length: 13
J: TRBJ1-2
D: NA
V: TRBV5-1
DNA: TGCGCCAGCAGCTTAAGCAGTAACTATGGCTACACCTTC
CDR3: CASSLSSNYGYTF

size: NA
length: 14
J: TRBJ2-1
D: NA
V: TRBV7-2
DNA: TGTGCCAGCAGCAAAGAACAGGGAATTAATGAGCAGTTCTTC
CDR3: CASSKEQGINEQFF

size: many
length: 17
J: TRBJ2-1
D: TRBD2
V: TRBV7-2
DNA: TGTGCCAGCAGCGGCAGCAGACTAGCGGGGGGCCTCGGGGAGCAGTTCTTC
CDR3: CASSGSRLAGGLGEQFF

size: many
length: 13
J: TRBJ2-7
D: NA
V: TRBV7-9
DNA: TGTGCCAGCAGCTTAATCCGGGGCTACGAGCAGTACTTC
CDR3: CASSLIRGYEQYF

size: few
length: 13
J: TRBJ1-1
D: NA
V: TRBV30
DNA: TGTGCCTGGAGCTGGCGGGAGAACACTGAAGCTTTCTTT
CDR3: CAWSWRENTEAFF

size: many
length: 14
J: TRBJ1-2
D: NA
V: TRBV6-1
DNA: TGTGCCAGCAGTGAAATGACACTAAGCTATGGCTACACCTTC
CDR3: CASSEMTLSYGYTF

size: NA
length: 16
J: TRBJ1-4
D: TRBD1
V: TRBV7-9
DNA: TGTGCCAGCAGCCCAATCCAGACAGGGAAAAATGAAAAACTGTTTTTT
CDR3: CASSPIQTGKNEKLFF

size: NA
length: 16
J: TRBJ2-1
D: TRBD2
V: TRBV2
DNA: TGTGCCAGCAGTGAACTAAGCGGGGGGGCTCGGAATGAGCAGTTCTTC
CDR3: CASSELSGGARNEQFF

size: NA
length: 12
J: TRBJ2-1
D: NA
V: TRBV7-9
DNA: TGTGCCAGCAGCCCGGGGCCCGATGAGCAGTTCTTC
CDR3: CASSPGPDEQFF

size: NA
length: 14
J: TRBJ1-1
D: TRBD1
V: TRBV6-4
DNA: TGTGCCAGCAGTGACTCGGGTTCGACAGGGCCTGCTTTCTTT
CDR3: CASSDSGSTGPAFF

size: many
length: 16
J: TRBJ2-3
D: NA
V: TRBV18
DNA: TGTGCCAGCTCACCACTAAACAGGAAGAGCACAGATACGCAGTATTTT
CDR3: CASSPLNRKSTDTQYF

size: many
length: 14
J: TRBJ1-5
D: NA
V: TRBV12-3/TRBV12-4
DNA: TGTGCCAGCAGCTTAGAATATAGCAATCAGCCCCAGCATTTT
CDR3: CASSLEYSNQPQHF

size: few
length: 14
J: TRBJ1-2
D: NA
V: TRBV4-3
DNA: TGCGCCAGCAGCCAAGATATGGCAGCCTATGGCTACACCTTC
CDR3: CASSQDMAAYGYTF

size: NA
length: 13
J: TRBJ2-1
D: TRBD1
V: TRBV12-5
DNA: TGTGCTAGTGGTTTTTCGGACTCAGGGGGCCCGTTCTTC
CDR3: CASGFSDSGGPFF

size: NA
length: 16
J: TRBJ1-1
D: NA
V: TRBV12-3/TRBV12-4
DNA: TGTGCCAGCAGCGCGAACTCGCCCACTGATGGCACTGAAGCTTTCTTT
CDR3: CASSANSPTDGTEAFF

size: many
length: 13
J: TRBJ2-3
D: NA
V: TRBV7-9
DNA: TGTGCCCTCGGGGAGGATTCAACAGATACGCAGTATTTT
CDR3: CALGEDSTDTQYF

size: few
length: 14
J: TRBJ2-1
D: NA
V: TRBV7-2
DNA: TGTGCCAGCCAGATAGAGGGGGGATACAATGAGCAGTTCTTC
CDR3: CASQIEGGYNEQFF

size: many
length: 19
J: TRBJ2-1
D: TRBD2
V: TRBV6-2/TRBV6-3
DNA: TGTGCCAGCAGTTACCCCACTACCCAGACTAGCGGGGATAGCAATGAGCAGTTCTTC
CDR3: CASSYPTTQTSGDSNEQFF

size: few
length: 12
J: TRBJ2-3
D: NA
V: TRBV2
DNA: TGTGCCAGCAGTGAAGTACCAGATACGCAGTATTTT
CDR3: CASSEVPDTQYF

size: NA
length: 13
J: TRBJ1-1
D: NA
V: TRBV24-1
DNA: TGTGCCACCAGTGTGCAGGACAACACTGAAGCTTTCTTT
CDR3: CATSVQDNTEAFF

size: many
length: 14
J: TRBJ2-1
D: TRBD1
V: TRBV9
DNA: TGTGCCAGCAGCGTGTGGACAGGGGACAATGAACAGTTCTTC
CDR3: CASSVWTGDNEQFF

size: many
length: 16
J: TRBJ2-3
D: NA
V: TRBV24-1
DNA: TGTGCCACCAGTGATGCCAAACAGGGAGACACAGATACGCAGTATTTT
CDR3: CATSDAKQGDTDTQYF

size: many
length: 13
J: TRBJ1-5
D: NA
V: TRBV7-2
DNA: TGTGCCAGCAGCCCCCCCGGTGTAGAGCCCCAGCATTTT
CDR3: CASSPPGVEPQHF

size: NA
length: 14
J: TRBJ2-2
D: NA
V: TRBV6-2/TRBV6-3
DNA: TGTGCCGGCAAATATGACGGAGTACCGGGGGAGCTGTTTTTT
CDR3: CAGKYDGVPGELFF

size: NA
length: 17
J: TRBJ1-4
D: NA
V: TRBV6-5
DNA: TGTGCCAGCAGTTCCGGGACCCCTACTCGGGCTAATGAAAAACTGTTTTTT
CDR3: CASSSGTPTRANEKLFF

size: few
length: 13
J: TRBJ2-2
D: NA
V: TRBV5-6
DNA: TGTGCCAGCAAACGGGGTGACACCGGGGAGCTGTTTTTT
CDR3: CASKRGDTGELFF

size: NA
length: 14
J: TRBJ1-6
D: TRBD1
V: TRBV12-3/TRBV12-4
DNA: TGTGCCAGCAACAACAGGGGTTTACACTCACCCCTCCACTTT
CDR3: CASNNRGLHSPLHF

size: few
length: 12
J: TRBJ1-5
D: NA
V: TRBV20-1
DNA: TGCAGTGCTAGATATAGCAATCAGCCCCAGCATTTT
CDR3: CSARYSNQPQHF

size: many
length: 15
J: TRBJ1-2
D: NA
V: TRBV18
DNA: TGTGCCAGCTCACCCGACAACCTCTCAAACTATGGCTACACCTTC
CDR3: CASSPDNLSNYGYTF

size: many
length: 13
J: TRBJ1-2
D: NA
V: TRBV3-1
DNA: TGTGCCAGCAGCCGGATGGGGGGCAACGGCTACACCTTC
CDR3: CASSRMGGNGYTF

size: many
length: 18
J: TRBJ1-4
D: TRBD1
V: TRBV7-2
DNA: TGTGCCAGCAGCCTACCCGACACAGGGGATACAACTAATGAAAAACTGTTTTTT
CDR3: CASSLPDTGDTTNEKLFF

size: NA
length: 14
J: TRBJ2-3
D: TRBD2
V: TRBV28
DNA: TGTGCCAGCAGCGGGGGGGCCGGAGGAGATACGCAGTATTTT
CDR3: CASSGGAGGDTQYF

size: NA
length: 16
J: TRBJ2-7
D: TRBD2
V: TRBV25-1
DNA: TGTGCCAGCAGTGAATACAGAGCGGGAGTAGGCTACGAGCAGTACTTC
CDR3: CASSEYRAGVGYEQYF

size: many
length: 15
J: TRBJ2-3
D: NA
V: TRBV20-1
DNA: TGCAGTGCTAGAGCCACGAGCGGTTTTACAGATACGCAGTATTTT
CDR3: CSARATSGFTDTQYF

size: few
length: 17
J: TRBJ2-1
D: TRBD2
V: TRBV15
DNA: TGTGCCACCAGCAGAGATTTTCCGGGGGGGGCCTACAATGAGCAGTTCTTC
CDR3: CATSRDFPGGAYNEQFF

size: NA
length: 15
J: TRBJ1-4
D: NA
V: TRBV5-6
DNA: TGTGCCAGCAGCTTGCTGTCGGGGGCTAATGAAAAACTGTTTTTT
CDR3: CASSLLSGANEKLFF

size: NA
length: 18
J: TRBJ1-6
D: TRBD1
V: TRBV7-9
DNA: TGTGCCAGCAGCCAAGGGACAGGGAAGAGCTCCTATAATTCACCCCTCCACTTT
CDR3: CASSQGTGKSSYNSPLHF

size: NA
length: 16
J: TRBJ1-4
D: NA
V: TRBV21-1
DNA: TGTGCCAGCAGCAAAGCTAGGGCCAGGGGAACTGAAAAACTGTTTTTT
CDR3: CASSKARARGTEKLFF

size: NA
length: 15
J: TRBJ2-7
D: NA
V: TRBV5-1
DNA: TGCGCCAGCAGCGCGGGGCCCCAACTTACCTACGAGCAGTACTTC
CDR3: CASSAGPQLTYEQYF

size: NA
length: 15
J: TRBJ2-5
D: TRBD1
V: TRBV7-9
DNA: TGTGCCAGCAGCTTAGGGGGACAGGGGGAAGAGACCCAGTACTTC
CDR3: CASSLGGQGEETQYF

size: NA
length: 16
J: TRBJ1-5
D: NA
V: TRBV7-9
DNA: TGTGCCAGCTCCGGGGGAACCGAAGGGGGCAATCAGCCCCAGCATTTT
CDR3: CASSGGTEGGNQPQHF